This T cell receptor (beta chain) was recorded in a study of blood T cell repertoires in COVID-19 (dated by TCRdb to about 2020). For context, the study as a whole: Collaborator samples came from the United States, Italy and Spain and covered acute and convalescent phases of COVID-19. The prospective study material was composed of cDNA or gDNA derived from T cells, B-cell-depleted T cells, or PBMCs. Deeply sampled blood TCRbeta repertoires from subjects exposed to, actively infected with, or recovered from COVID-19 were included in the dataset. The repertoires were released in a freely available public database meant as a resource for research on the immune response to SARS-CoV-2. The samples were drawn from two sources: the first 160 participants of the ongoing ImmuneRACE study, and 1,000 to 1,500 subjects contributed by 6 global collaborators. Sample metadata almost always included a de-identified subject ID, COVID-19 status, age in years and sex. Where available, HLA class I and class II types were taken from metadata supplied by the sample provider and were not determined by assay-based typing. Study-wide conclusions, independent of this receptor: Clinical and demographic metadata were provided uncurated, with the amount varying by source and participant.

Of note for this clone: The clone's antigen remains unknown. Base qualities are missing; no much larger clone stands one base away.

The collaborating institutions used their own protocols to collect whole blood in K2EDTA tubes. For TCRbeta analysis, collaborators shipped samples in one of three forms: frozen whole blood, isolated PBMCs, or DNA extracted from either of those sample types. The immunoSEQ Assay, a bias-controlled multiplex PCR, was used to amplify TCRbeta CDR3 regions from genomic DNA. As for the original processing: Nucleated cell counts per sample were estimated from amplification of reference gene primers within the assay. To quantify the absolute abundance of each unique TCRbeta CDR3 rearrangement, sequence reads were collapsed and filtered. Productive Simpson clonality was computed per sample as the square root of Simpson's diversity index over productive rearrangements. Here the immuneACCESS table is served through TCRdb, limited to in-frame sequences with V and J called. Missing clones are a known gap in these copies; in checked studies unresolved V genes cover under half, and the rest lacks a known reason. The V and J calls and the clone size are those of that table, but D and trimming were determined from the DNA. The table for this sample lists approximately 300,000 clones; 80% to 90% of them were counted only once. In total, the top ten clones hold about 4.6% of the sample.

The V end loses 5 bases and the J end loses 2 bases, and a stretch of 9 bases separates them. In the germline V gene, CDR1 corresponds to SNHLY and CDR2 to FYNNEI. There are 14 amino acids in the CDR3, from cysteine to phenylalanine inclusive. Of the read, only the CDR3 DNA is kept; its 42 bases are in frame from base 1. Material for sequencing was peripheral blood. The clonotype comes from a man aged 35 to 55 with acute or convalescent COVID-19. The chain couples TRBV2 to TRBJ2-2; the D gene lacks a confident call. The CDR3 region: CASSLVRNTGELFF. The bases read TGTGCCAGCAGTCTAGTTCGTAACACCGGGGAGCTGTTTTTT.